This TCR beta chain derives from a study of blood T cell repertoires in COVID-19. Study-level information: The United States, Italy and Spain provided the acute and convalescent COVID-19 samples. In each case, the material was cDNA or gDNA derived from T cells, B-cell-depleted T cells, or PBMCs.

V was clipped by 2 bases and J by 7 bases, with 6 bases between them. Germline V CDR1 and CDR2: KGHSH, LQKENI. The CDR3 spans 11 residues. Per the original methods: The assay estimated nucleated cells by amplifying reference gene primers. Clones were sequenced by immunoSEQ multiplex PCR, and TCRdb holds only the in-frame ones, with some missing. V and J calls and clone size are as listed in that table; D and trimming were resolved from the DNA. This table has about 33,000 clones, around 87% appearing once. The source is an older man with acute or convalescent COVID-19. The rearrangement joins TRBV18 to TRBJ2-7; D unclear. The sample consisted of peripheral blood. CDR3 region: CASSPGREQYF. Written as DNA, the CDR3 is TGTGCCAGCTCACCAGGTCGGGAGCAGTACTTC.